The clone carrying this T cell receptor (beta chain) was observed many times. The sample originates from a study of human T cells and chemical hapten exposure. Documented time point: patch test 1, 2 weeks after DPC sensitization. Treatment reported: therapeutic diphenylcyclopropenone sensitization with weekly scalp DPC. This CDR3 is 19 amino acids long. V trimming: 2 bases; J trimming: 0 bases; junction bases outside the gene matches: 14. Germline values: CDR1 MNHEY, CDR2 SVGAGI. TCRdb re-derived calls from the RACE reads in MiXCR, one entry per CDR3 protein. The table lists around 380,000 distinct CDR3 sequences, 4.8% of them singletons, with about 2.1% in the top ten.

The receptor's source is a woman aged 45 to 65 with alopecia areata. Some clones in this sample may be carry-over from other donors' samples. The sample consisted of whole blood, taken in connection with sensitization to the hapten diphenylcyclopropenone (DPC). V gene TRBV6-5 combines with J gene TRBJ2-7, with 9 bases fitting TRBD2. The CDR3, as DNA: TGTGCCAGCAGTTACCCAGGTGAAAGCGGGGGGTCATCCTCCTACGAGCAGTACTTC. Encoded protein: CASSYPGESGGSSSYEQYF.